This TCR beta chain was sequenced during a study of shared clonotypes between healthy human individuals. The CDR3 spans 11 residues. Germline V gene lookup returns CDR1 MNHEY and CDR2 SMNVEV (reference sequence). Trimming took 3 bases from V and 8 from J, leaving 5 bases between them. This clone was recorded once. Its cognate antigen is unknown. Genomic DNA of every subset was divided equally among multiple immunoSEQ plates. Data came from immunoSEQ multiplex PCR; TCRdb stores just in-frame clones and leaves some out. This sample carries hundreds of thousands of clones, about 98% of them seen once, and the ten largest clones take roughly 0.29%. As defined, naive CD8 cells were CD45RO-negative and positively selected for CCR7, with terminally differentiated effector memory CD45RA+ cells excluded. Findings and caveats of the study: Estimated richness was generally greater in naive than memory subsets. The naive CD4 repertoires of a few donors were compared, and approximately 5% of clonotypes were shared. Apart from blood, nothing was sampled; tissue repertoires likely differ.

V is TRBV27 and J is TRBJ2-1; D uncertain. The sequencing input was naive CD8+ T cells sorted from blood. The sequence came from a man aged 25 to 40 in good health. The CDR3 bases are TGTGCCAGCAGTTTTGGTTATGAGCAGTTCTTC. Translating it yields CASSFGYEQFF.